This T cell receptor beta chain was sequenced for a study of cytomegalovirus exposure and HLA in healthy donors. Findings of the study overall: 87-base-pair reads could not separate some V segments, including TRBV6-2 and TRBV6-3.

Comment on this clone: The antigen is not known.

It was with 60 Vbeta and 13 Jbeta primers that the PCR ran. Data came from immunoSEQ multiplex PCR; TCRdb stores just in-frame clones and leaves some out. This sample carries under 150,000 clones, 75% to 80% of them seen once, and the ten largest clones take about 1%. Looked up from germline, CDR1 is MGHRA and CDR2 is YSYEKL. V was pared by 0 bases and J by 7 bases, with 9 bases of the junction left unmatched. The length of the CDR3 is 17 residues. These donors, healthy bone marrow donors, were studied. The chain joins TRBV4-1 to TRBJ2-1, with TRBD2 matching over 10 bases. The specimen was PBMCs. This sequence was found in an older woman in good health and CMV-seronegative. CDR3 residues: CASSQDLGSGRLNEQFF. The CDR3 DNA reads TGCGCCAGCAGCCAAGATCTTGGTAGCGGGAGGTTAAATGAGCAGTTCTTC.